This paragraph reports one TCR beta chain. This sample is drawn from a study of blood T cell repertoires in COVID-19. The overall study: The study drew acute and convalescent COVID-19 samples from the United States, Italy and Spain. The analysed material was cDNA or gDNA that came from T cells, B-cell-depleted T cells, or PBMCs.

Study processing details: How many nucleated cells were present was estimated from reference gene primer amplification. Repertoires were generated with immunoSEQ multiplex PCR, while TCRdb's copy carries only in-frame clones and drops some. The DNA gave D and trimming, while V, J and clone size come from that table. The sample holds 250,000 to 350,000 clones; roughly 87% are singletons and the top ten take more than 2%. This clonotype was obtained from a man aged 18 to 29 with active or convalescent COVID-19. The sample taken for sequencing was peripheral blood.

Here the CDR3 DNA reads TGCGCCAGCAGAGATGTTAGCGGGAATACAGATACGCAGTATTTT. It codes for CASRDVSGNTDTQYF. The chain links TRBV5-1 to TRBJ2-3; 8 bases align to TRBD2. The V gene's germline CDR1 is SGHRS and CDR2 YFSETQ. Losses at the gene ends were 5 bases for V and 3 bases for J; bases not matched to a gene: 8. The CDR3 runs 15 residues.